This TCR beta chain was sequenced in a study of CD8 T cells in ankylosing spondylitis. Study-wide findings and caveats: Reportedly, matched ankylosing spondylitis synovial fluid was significantly enriched for disease-linked clones. In ankylosing spondylitis blood, a motif of eight highly homologous TCR beta variants appeared characteristic.

In its sample, this clonotype was seen a few times. What it recognizes is unknown. This CDR3 region has 13 residues. Germline values: CDR1 SEHNR, CDR2 FQNEAQ (reference sequence). V shed 2 bases and J shed 4 bases, with 8 bases lying between them. Construction of TCR beta libraries was performed using quantitative 5'-RACE with molecular barcodes. TCRdb called the 5' RACE reads again in MiXCR, with one record for every CDR3 protein. The sample contains about 500,000 distinct CDR3 sequences, 10% to 15% of which appear only once. The sequence derives from a male donor with ankylosing spondylitis. J is TRBJ2-5 and V is TRBV7-9, with D perhaps matching TRBD2 (5 bases). Sequenced sample: blood, either unsorted or a sorted T cell fraction (not recorded which). The CDR3 loop is CASSLRDSETQYF. CDR3 coding DNA: TGTGCCAGCAGCTTACGGGATTCAGAGACCCAGTACTTC.